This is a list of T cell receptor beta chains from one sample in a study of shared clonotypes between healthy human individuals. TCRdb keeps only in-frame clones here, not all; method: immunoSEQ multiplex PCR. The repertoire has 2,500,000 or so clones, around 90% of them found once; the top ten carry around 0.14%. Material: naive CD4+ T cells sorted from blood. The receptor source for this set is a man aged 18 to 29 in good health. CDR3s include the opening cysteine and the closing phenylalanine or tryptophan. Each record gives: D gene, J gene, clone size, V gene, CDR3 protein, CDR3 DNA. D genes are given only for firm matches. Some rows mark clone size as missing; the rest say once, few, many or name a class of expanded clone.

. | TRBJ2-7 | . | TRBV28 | CASSLNTRPLYEQYF | TGTGCCAGCAGTTTAAACACCAGGCCACTCTACGAGCAGTACTTC
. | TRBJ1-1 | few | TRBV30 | CAQGRINTEAFF | TGTGCCCAGGGACGGATAAACACTGAAGCTTTCTTT
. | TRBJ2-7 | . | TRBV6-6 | CASSYSGEPMEQYF | TGTGCCAGCAGTTACTCTGGGGAGCCAATGGAGCAGTACTTC
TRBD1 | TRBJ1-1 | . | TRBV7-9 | CASSLEGTAGGEAFF | TGTGCCAGCAGCTTAGAGGGGACAGCGGGAGGGGAGGCTTTCTTT
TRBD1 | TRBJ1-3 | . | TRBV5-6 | CASSLGQGAGNTIYF | TGTGCCAGCAGCTTGGGACAGGGGGCTGGAAACACCATATATTTT
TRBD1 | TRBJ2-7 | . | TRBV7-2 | CASSSGTVTYEQYF | TGTGCCAGCAGCTCCGGGACAGTGACCTACGAGCAGTACTTC
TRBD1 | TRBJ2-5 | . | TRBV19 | CASSPGTGGGETQYF | TGTGCCAGTAGTCCCGGGACAGGGGGTGGGGAGACCCAGTACTTC
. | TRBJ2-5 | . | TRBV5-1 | CASSLFAVQETQYF | TGCGCCAGCAGCTTGTTTGCAGTGCAAGAGACCCAGTACTTC
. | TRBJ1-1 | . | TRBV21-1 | CASSKVGANTEAFF | TGTGCCAGCAGCAAAGTGGGGGCGAACACTGAAGCTTTCTTT
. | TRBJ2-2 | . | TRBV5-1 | CASSLVEAGELFF | TGCGCCAGCAGCTTGGTGGAAGCCGGGGAGCTGTTTTTT
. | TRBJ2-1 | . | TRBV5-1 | CASSLVSWDEQFF | TGCGCCAGCAGCTTGGTTTCTTGGGATGAGCAGTTCTTC
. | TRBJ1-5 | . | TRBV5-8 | CASSAYQLPGFRNQPQHF | TGTGCCAGCAGCGCATACCAGCTCCCAGGGTTCCGGAATCAGCCCCAGCATTTT
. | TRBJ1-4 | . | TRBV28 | CASSYARGEKLFF | TGTGCCAGCAGTTACGCGAGGGGTGAAAAACTGTTTTTT
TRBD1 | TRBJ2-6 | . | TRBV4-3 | CASSQADRERKPGANVLTF | TGCGCCAGCAGCCAGGCGGACAGGGAAAGGAAGCCTGGGGCCAACGTCCTGACTTTC
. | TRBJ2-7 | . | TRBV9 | CASSVAPDYEQYF | TGTGCCAGCAGCGTAGCCCCTGACTACGAGCAGTACTTC
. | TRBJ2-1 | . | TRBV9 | CASSPTSNAGYNEQFF | TGTGCCAGCAGTCCTACCTCGAACGCGGGATACAATGAGCAGTTCTTC
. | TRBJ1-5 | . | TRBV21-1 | CASSVRGGVGNQPQHF | TGTGCCAGCAGCGTCCGAGGGGGAGTCGGGAATCAGCCCCAGCATTTT
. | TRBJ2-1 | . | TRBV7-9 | CASSLAGTSGGQFF | TGTGCCAGCAGCTTAGCCGGGACCTCAGGTGGGCAGTTCTTC
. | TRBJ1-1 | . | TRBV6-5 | CASSYSRPANTEAFF | TGTGCCAGCAGTTACTCAAGACCGGCGAACACTGAAGCTTTCTTT
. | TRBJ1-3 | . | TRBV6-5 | CASSYSGRPSGNTIYF | TGTGCCAGCAGTTACTCGGGCAGACCCTCTGGAAACACCATATATTTT
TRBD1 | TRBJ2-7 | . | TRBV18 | CASSLRDRDYEQYF | TGTGCCAGCTCACTCCGGGACAGGGATTACGAGCAGTACTTC
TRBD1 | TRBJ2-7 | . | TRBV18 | CASSPRQGAGEQYF | TGTGCCAGCTCACCAAGACAGGGGGCGGGGGAGCAGTACTTC